The 19 T cell receptor beta chains given below trace back to one sample, sequenced in a study of T-cell reconstitution after alpha-beta-depleted transplantation in children. TCRbeta library preparation incorporated unique molecular identifiers. TCRdb analysed the PCR reads with MiXCR anew, one entry per CDR3 protein. The repertoire holds some 300,000 distinct CDR3 sequences, with around 7.1% as singletons. Study conclusions and caveats: T cells produced anew were the main source of T-cell counts and diversity one year after transplant.

These receptors' antigens are unknown. The source material was peripheral blood, sampled 360 days after TCRalphabeta/CD19-depleted stem cell transplant. The receptor set was obtained from a female patient aged 2-9 years who had a stem cell transplant for Fanconi anemia, so the T cells may come from the graft donor.

Regarding this clonotype: A much larger clone sits a single nucleotide away, making a read error possible. The rearrangement uses TRBV5-1 and TRBJ2-3; 10 bases are a match to TRBD2. With 3 bases clipped from V and 3 bases from J, the junction kept 13 bases outside the gene matches. CDR1 and CDR2 (germline): SGHRS, YFSETQ. There are 18 residues in the CDR3. The CDR3 coding sequence is TGCGCCAGCAGCTCCACGCTGACCGGGACTAGCGAAACAGATACGCAGTATTTT. Its translation is CASSSTLTGTSETDTQYF.

This clonotype was seen many times. This chain uses TRBV20-1 with TRBJ2-2, with 8 bases fitting TRBD1. This CDR3 has 14 residues. With 1 base clipped from V and 4 bases from J, the junction kept 2 bases outside the gene matches. Germline assignment: CDR1 DFQATT and CDR2 SNEGSKA (reference sequence). CDR3: CSARAGGGTGELFF. CDR3 nucleotides: TGCAGTGCTAGAGCAGGGGGCGGCACCGGGGAGCTGTTTTTT.

The sample holds a few counts of this clonotype. V usage is TRBV5-6 and J usage is TRBJ2-1; no clear D. This CDR3 has 14 residues. The germline V gene encodes CDR1 SGHDT and CDR2 YYEEEE. V lost 1 base and J 8 bases, leaving 13 bases between the germline ends. The DNA of the CDR3 is TGTGCCAGCAGCTTGCTCCTAGTTTCACATGAGCAGTTCTTC. Its translation is CASSLLLVSHEQFF.

This clonotype occurred many times. The chain links TRBV15 to TRBJ2-2; D possibly corresponds to TRBD2 (5 bases). The CDR3 is 16 residues long. From germline, CDR1 is LNHNV and CDR2 YYDKDF (reference sequence). Trimming took 2 bases from V and 2 from J, leaving 12 bases between them. This CDR3 is CATSRNRDLNTGELFF. As DNA, the CDR3 is TGTGCCACCAGCAGAAACCGGGATCTCAACACCGGGGAGCTGTTTTTT.

Many counts were recorded for this clonotype. The gene calls are TRBV5-1 and TRBJ2-5; D uncertain. The CDR3 is 13 residues long. CDR1 is SGHRS, CDR2 YFSETQ, per germline. V was trimmed by 0 bases and J by 4 bases, leaving 7 bases between them. CDR3 sequence reads: CASSLEAVETQYF. The CDR3 bases are TGCGCCAGCAGCTTGGAGGCAGTAGAGACCCAGTACTTC.

In this sample, this clonotype turned up a few times. The CDR3 spells CASSKIGGEEDTEAFF. The CDR3 DNA follows: TGTGCCAGCAGCAAAATCGGGGGGGAGGAGGACACTGAAGCTTTCTTT. The chain recombines TRBV21-1 with TRBJ1-1. TRBV21-1 is a pseudogene segment. CDR3 length: 16 amino acids.

This clonotype was counted at least ten times. This chain joins TRBV7-9 and TRBJ2-1; a weak D match, TRBD1 (5 bases). Germline V gives CDR1 SEHNR, CDR2 FQNEAQ (reference sequence). The CDR3 has 16 residues. V shed 1 base and J shed 5 bases, with 15 bases lying between them. As DNA, the CDR3 is TGTGCCAGCAGCTTAGTAGGGGTGATTCGGGACAATGAGCAGTTCTTC. Amino acid sequence: CASSLVGVIRDNEQFF.

The chain carries TRBV20-1 and TRBJ1-3; D gene unclear. Germline CDR1 is DFQATT and CDR2 is SNEGSKA (reference sequence). V gave up 3 bases and J gave up 0 bases, with 12 bases separating them. The CDR3 covers 15 residues. The CDR3 nucleotides are TGCAGTGCTAGCAGGCGGATGATCTCTGGAAACACCATATATTTT. This translates into CSASRRMISGNTIYF.

This clonotype was counted a few times. The rearrangement links TRBV6-5 to TRBJ1-4, with TRBD1 as a possible D gene (5 bases). The CDR3 is made up of 18 amino acids. Germline V gene lookup returns CDR1 MNHEY and CDR2 SVGAGI. With 2 bases removed from V and 6 bases from J, the gap between germline ends came to 22 bases. In DNA form, the CDR3 reads TGTGCCAGCAGTTACCAAACAGGTCGGGCCAACTCCGATGAAAAACTGTTTTTT. Translation: CASSYQTGRANSDEKLFF.

This clonotype came up many times. The chain has TRBV24-1 and TRBJ2-1; possibly TRBD1 for D (5 bases). Germline loops: CDR1 KGHDR, CDR2 SFDVKD. This CDR3 is built from 14 residues. V was pared by 7 bases and J by 9 bases, with 18 bases between. The CDR3 reads CATSSFRERGEQFF. Here the CDR3 DNA reads TGTGCCACCAGCTCCTTCAGGGAAAGGGGTGAGCAGTTCTTC.

The sample holds one count of this clonotype. A much larger clone is a single base away; this may be a read error. The V gene is TRBV7-2, the J gene TRBJ2-3, with 11 bases matching TRBD2. Germline CDR1 and CDR2: SGHTA and FQGNSA. This CDR3 comprises 16 residues. The CDR3 sequence is CAGSEYSGGAGNTQYF. The CDR3, as DNA: TGTGCCGGCAGCGAATATAGCGGGGGGGCTGGAAATACGCAGTATTTT.

The V gene is TRBV30, the J gene TRBJ2-7; the match to TRBD1 covers 11 bases. J lost 3 bases, V lost 0 bases, and 1 base had no gene match. CDR3 length equals 14 residues. Germline assignment: CDR1 GTSNPN and CDR2 SVGIG (reference sequence). CDR3 sequence reads: CAWSVGTGGYEQYF. Written as DNA, the CDR3 is TGTGCCTGGAGTGTGGGGACAGGGGGCTACGAGCAGTACTTC.

At least ten counts were recorded for this clonotype. This rearrangement joins TRBV5-1 to TRBJ1-2; D remains unclear. The CDR3 runs 14 residues. Germline V lookup: CDR1 SGHRS, CDR2 YFSETQ. The V end was cut by 2 bases, the J end by 4 bases, with 12 bases between. This CDR3 reads CASSFGGHGYGYTF. The CDR3 coding sequence is TGCGCCAGCAGCTTTGGCGGGCACGGCTATGGCTACACCTTC.

V usage is TRBV30 and J usage is TRBJ2-3; 7 bases fit TRBD2. The V gene end was trimmed by 3 bases and the J gene end by 10 bases; junction bases not matched to a gene: 7. The CDR3 loop spans 12 amino acids. The germline gives CDR1 GTSNPN, CDR2 SVGIG (reference sequence). This chain's CDR3 is CAWRWGEGAQYF. CDR3 coding DNA: TGTGCCTGGAGGTGGGGGGAGGGTGCGCAGTATTTT.

This clonotype was seen a few times. The rearrangement joins TRBV7-9 to TRBJ2-5; 8 bases map to TRBD1. J lost 2 bases, V lost 1 base, and 6 bases had no gene match. The CDR3 loop spans 16 amino acids. CDR1 and CDR2 (germline): SEHNR, FQNEAQ (reference sequence). Written as DNA, the CDR3 is TGTGCCAGCAGCTTAGGGGACCGGGACAGGCAAGAGACCCAGTACTTC. Its protein product is CASSLGDRDRQETQYF. Complete variable domain (other parts from reference TRBV7-9 and TRBJ2-5): DTGVSQNPRHKITKRGQNVTFRCDPISEHNRLYWYRQTLGQGPEFLTYFQNEAQLEKSRLLSDRFSAERPKGSFSTLEIQRTEQGDSAMYLCASSLGDRDRQETQYFGPGTRLLVL.

This clonotype was detected ten times or more. The rearrangement uses TRBV20-1 and TRBJ2-4; the match to TRBD1 covers 8 bases. V lost 2 bases and J lost 1; bases outside the gene matches: 10. The length of the CDR3 is 17 residues. Germline CDR1 DFQATT, CDR2 SNEGSKA (reference sequence). The CDR3 sequence is CSARQGALAWAKNIQYF. The DNA of the CDR3 is TGCAGTGCTAGACAGGGGGCGCTGGCTTGGGCCAAAAACATTCAGTACTTC.

This clonotype has more than one count but fewer than ten. This rearrangement joins TRBV2 to TRBJ2-3; tentatively, D is TRBD1 or TRBD2 (7 bases each). Looked up from germline, CDR1 is SNHLY and CDR2 is FYNNEI. This CDR3 is built from 16 residues. The ends were cut back, 5 bases at V and 1 base at J, with 16 bases in the middle. For the CDR3, the DNA is TGTGCCAGCAGTAGATCCAGGGGGGGGGGCACAGATACGCAGTATTTT. It codes for CASSRSRGGGTDTQYF.

Ten or more counts support this clonotype. V and J are TRBV9 and TRBJ2-1, with 14 bases matching TRBD2. Germline V gene lookup returns CDR1 SGDLS and CDR2 YYNGEE. The CDR3 is made up of 16 amino acids. J was trimmed by 8 bases and V by 3 bases; bases with no gene match: 7. CDR3 region: CASSARTSGGFDEQFF. The CDR3 nucleotides read TGTGCCAGCAGCGCTAGGACTAGCGGGGGGTTTGATGAGCAGTTCTTC.

This clonotype occurred many times. V is TRBV25-1 and J is TRBJ1-5; D gene uncertain. CDR1 and CDR2 from the germline V gene are MGHDK and SYGVNS. This CDR3 spans 15 amino acids. V dropped 1 base and J dropped 1 base, with 8 bases sitting between them. CDR3 nucleotides: TGTGCCAGCAGTGAATTGTCGGGGAGCAATCAGCCCCAGCATTTT. It is translated as CASSELSGSNQPQHF.